The clone carrying this T cell receptor beta chain was picked up many times. Its antigen is undetermined. The CDR3 extends over 14 amino acids. Germline V gene lookup returns CDR1 SGHTA and CDR2 FQGNSA. V lost 5 bases and J lost 1, with 11 bases in between. This entry is derived from a study of glioma-infiltrating T cells. Study outcomes and limitations: Very few CDR3 sequences were shared between tissue and blood. Gliomas, especially low-grade, showed above-expected tissue-blood divergence; non-neoplastic patients showed below.

Using RNA template, CDR3s of TCR alpha and beta were amplified with iRepertoire arm-PCR. Input was 100-400 ng of tissue mRNA or PBMC total RNA. TCRdb redid the calling of the multiplex PCR reads with MiXCR, one entry per CDR3 protein. The sample lists roughly 200,000 distinct CDR3 sequences; under 55% were seen once. The sequenced sample consisted of glioma tissue, nonneoplastic brain tissue, or PBMCs (not recorded which). The chain has TRBV7-2 and TRBJ1-1, with D perhaps matching TRBD1 (5 bases). The sequence was collected from a human donor with low-grade glioma or glioblastoma, undergoing nonglioma brain surgery, or in good health (not recorded which). The CDR3 here is CASSPGAQNTEAFF. In DNA form, the CDR3 reads TGTGCCAGCAGCCCCGGGGCCCAGAACACTGAAGCTTTCTTT.